This TCR beta chain derives from a study of cytomegalovirus exposure and HLA in healthy donors. The germline gives CDR1 SGHRS, CDR2 YFSETQ. J gave up 2 bases and V 3 bases, and 6 bases lay outside the gene matches. The CDR3 is 15 residues long. The PCR employed 60 Vbeta primers together with 13 Jbeta primers. This table comes from immunoSEQ multiplex PCR, and its TCRdb copy is limited to in-frame clones, with some not included. The sample has approximately 110,000 clones, 73% seen once. This clone was seen a handful of times. The gene calls are TRBV5-1 and TRBJ2-7; 9 nucleotides match TRBD2. The sequenced sample was PBMCs. This clonotype originated in a man aged 55-75 years in good health and CMV-seropositive. CDR3 in amino acids: CASSSLAGLTYEQYF. In nucleotides, the CDR3 is TGCGCCAGCAGCTCTCTAGCGGGGCTGACCTACGAGCAGTACTTC.